This paragraph reports one TCR beta chain. This receptor's antigen is unknown. Base quality data are lacking; no much larger clone is found one base away. This sample is drawn from a study of cytomegalovirus exposure and HLA in healthy donors (dated by TCRdb to about 2017). Describing the broader study: According to an earlier analysis of 550 to 750 of the donors, about 179 million T cells yielded some 120 million unique TCR beta sequences and 276 Gb of sequence data. Rather than drawing on any new phenotypic data, the later analysis identified candidate immune exposures from TCR beta sequences and the way those sequences occurred across donors. Donor age, sex, ethnicity and CMV serostatus were collected together with the repertoire data. Across around 400 genotyped donors of the cohort, an average of roughly 250,000 unique TCR beta nucleotide sequences per donor were sequenced, and 15% to 20% of those sequences were non-productive. The study aimed to test whether cataloging public T cell receptors could reveal signatures of past pathogen exposure. An earlier analysis of fewer than 700 of the donors applied high-throughput TCR beta sequencing to assess whether each TCR beta V gene segment acted as functional or pseudogenic. A separate validation cohort of about 110 different subjects was used in addition to the roughly 670-subject first cohort. All discovery cohort repertoires had been generated using a single sequencing platform. Around 300 gigabases of sequencing data and approximately 93 million unique TCR sequences were included in an early release covering around 650 HLA-typed donors. Typing coverage differed by locus: A, B, C, DRB1 and DQB1 were typed in roughly 629-630 donors, DQA1 in about 500, DPA1 in 600 to 610, and DPB1 in just under 490. Using immunosequencing, the study profiled T cell repertoires from 666 subjects and related those repertoires to cytomegalovirus serostatus. To predict cytomegalovirus infection status, the study brought together high-throughput TCR immunosequencing, statistical association of individual TCRs with disease status, and machine learning. HLA typing included class I and class II loci at four-digit resolution. A later analysis re-examined previously published TCR beta repertoires from more than 650 donors and added high-resolution HLA genotyping to investigate patterns of TCR occurrence. A later genetic analysis took genome-wide SNP genotypes for about 55% of the 666 donors and used that subset as a discovery cohort. Four or five DR-DQ haplotypes were handled as single units for association and clustering because linkage in the cohort was strong. Among the roughly 390 genotyped donors, around 81% belonged to the genetic ancestry cluster associated with self-reported Caucasian donors. What the work shows at the level of the full study, not this receptor alone: Several of the top co-occurrence clusters appeared to be linked to parvovirus B19, influenza, CMV and Epstein-Barr virus, according to a later analysis. A later analysis found that TCR association rates varied across HLA loci, with DRB1 alleles showing the most associated TCRs and HLA-C alleles the fewest. A further reported finding was that TCR beta sequences accurately predicted the HLA-A and HLA-B alleles for most subjects in the first cohort. A later genetic analysis associated a missense DCLRE1C variant with V-gene and J-gene trimming of TCR beta chains, and an independent cohort replicated the association. It was suggested by the authors that the approach could potentially be generalized to other disease states and immunological phenotypes. In an earlier analysis of some 500 of the donors, most TCR beta V segments were observed in productive rearrangements about 87% or about 30% of the time, broadly matching IMGT annotations. Because counts were too low, fewer than 20 rarely observed V segments, including chromosome 9 orphons, were excluded from the earlier analysis of several hundred of the donors. CMV serostatus was the only immune exposure information available for the cohort. The sequencing pipeline was judged likely to have produced a cluster of highly shared sequence variants as a technical artifact. In both the original and validation cohorts, the classifier was reported to diagnose cytomegalovirus status with high specificity and sensitivity. Because HLA typing was missing for some donors at each locus, association tests included only the typed subset. Assigning TCR associations to individual alleles was difficult when HLA alleles, especially DR and DQ, strongly co-occurred. Specific HLA alleles were associated with 15,000 to 20,000 TCR beta sequences at a false discovery rate of 0.05 in a later analysis. The 87-base-pair reads could not distinguish some IMGT-functional V segments, including TRBV6-2 and TRBV6-3, so those segments were excluded. A few of the identified cytomegalovirus-associated TCR beta chains were confirmed in vitro to be specific for cytomegalovirus antigens. In a later genetic analysis, fewer N-insertions in productive TCRs were reported among donors in an Asian-associated ancestry cluster than the 666-donor mean. The study listed 150 to 200 TCR beta chains as associated with cytomegalovirus. Most CMV-associated TCR beta chains appeared to be HLA-restricted in a later analysis, and the HLA associations seemed to be driven largely by CMV exposure. In a later analysis, HLA-associated TCR beta chains showed more clonal expansion and lower generation probabilities than non-associated chains that were equally common. Most TCR sequences were observed very rarely across donors, whereas some public TCRs were present in many individuals. Correlated functional status among segregating V segments might be attributable to linkage disequilibrium, but an unknown experimental factor could not be ruled out. Only TCR beta chains were sequenced in this cohort, and the absence of alpha or paired-chain data limited detectable features. Roughly uniform sequencing depth across donors was assumed in presence/absence analyses, although this assumption may not hold.

In the germline V gene (reference sequence), CDR1 corresponds to LNHDA and CDR2 to SQIVND. The CDR3 runs 15 residues from the cysteine to the phenylalanine. Only the CDR3 portion is preserved as DNA: 45 bases, with reading frame beginning at the first base. V loses 3 bases at its end and J loses 4 bases; junction bases beyond the gene matches: 8. The library came from the immunoSEQ multiplex PCR assay. The multiplex PCR relied on a mix of 60 forward primers for TCR Vbeta segments and 13 reverse primers for TCR Jbeta segments. The CDR3 region of rearranged TCR beta genes was amplified from genomic DNA by a multiplex PCR assay. The Illumina HiSeq System was used to sequence the amplified TCR beta libraries as 87-base-pair reads. In the authors' own workflow: Across the roughly 600 repertoires, a later analysis counted approximately 75 million unique TCR beta chains, roughly 11 million of which were shared by at least two donors. Raw reads were error-corrected and collapsed into unique sequences by a nearest-neighbor algorithm in which closely related sequences were merged to remove PCR and sequencing errors. To assign V, D and J gene segments, CDR3 sequences were aligned to IMGT reference sequences. For a sequence to be retained, a match of at least six nucleotides to both a V gene segment and a J gene segment was required. A rearrangement was called productive if the CDR3 had no stop codons and remained in frame with V and J, and every other rearrangement was called non-productive. Following IMGT convention, CDR3 was defined as the stretch from the second conserved V-encoded cysteine up to the conserved J-encoded phenylalanine. In an earlier analysis of just under 600 of the donors, sequences lacking an unambiguous match to a single V gene segment were excluded. An earlier analysis of approximately 590 of the donors called V segments functional above 56.7% productive rearrangements and segregating when the between-donor standard deviation exceeded 5%. A statistical classification framework was developed to diagnose cytomegalovirus status using the catalog of TCR beta chain sequences. A later analysis assigned V and J genes by comparing TCR nucleotide sequences with IMGT/GENE-DB human TR gene sequences. Using the TCRdist pipeline, a later analysis assigned CDR3 sequences along with most-parsimonious VDJ recombination scenarios. In a later analysis, each TCR beta chain was defined by its CDR3 amino acid sequence together with its V-gene family, and reads without a unique V-gene family were excluded. To address suspected cross-contamination and a sequencing artifact, a later analysis removed some 620 highly shared, low-generation-probability nucleotide sequences. A later analysis calculated a clonal expansion index for each public chain from normalized within-repertoire ranks of inferred template counts. A later analysis computed generation probabilities with a VDJ recombination model fitted to out-of-frame rearrangements, and checked the results against IGoR. In a later analysis, TCR-TCR, TCR-HLA and TCR-CMV co-occurrence was scored with hypergeometric tests, and a repertoire-size bias correction was applied to TCR pairs. To estimate false discovery rates, a later analysis permuted the HLA or CMV assignments 20 times. In a later analysis, co-occurring TCRs were grouped using DBSCAN, and TCRdist sequence similarity was added for clustering within HLA-allele-positive subsets. Repertoires with fewer than 30,000 or more than 120,000 public chains were left out of co-occurrence clustering, as were about five repertoires with anomalous nucleotide sharing. The source is immuneACCESS, and TCRdb retained only in-frame sequences with V and J called. Part of the clones is not carried over; for the studies checked, unresolved V genes explain less than half of this, and the remainder is unexplained. D and trimming were read from the DNA, whereas the V and J calls and clone size are those reported in that table. The sample table shows 90,000 to 100,000 clones, and 60% to 80% are seen once. Over 15% of the sample is held by the ten biggest clonotypes.

The cohort consisted of approximately 670 healthy bone marrow donors. All cohort members were sampled while nominally healthy, although unrecorded immune exposures were likely present. The donor tested CMV seropositive, placing the donor among the 289 seropositive members of the cohort. A peripheral blood sample was provided by each donor, and peripheral blood mononuclear cells were used for TCR beta sequencing. Genomic DNA extraction from the blood cell samples was performed with the Qiagen DNeasy Blood Extraction Kit. The material sequenced was PBMCs. This sequence was found in a woman aged 60-75 years in good health and CMV-seropositive. The chain uses TRBV19 and TRBJ2-5; 7 middle bases align to TRBD2. Read as DNA, the sequence is TGTGCCAGTAGTATGAACTCAGGGAGGGGAGAGACCCAGTACTTC. This codes for CASSMNSGRGETQYF.